The TCR beta chain described here comes from a study of lymphopenia after photon versus proton radiotherapy. The study, taken as a whole, reports: Authors raise, but do not show, better survival with proton therapy. After lymphocyte nadir, photon-treated repertoires showed oligoclonal expansion, especially CD8+ Temra. Photon-treated patients lost naive T cells and TCR diversity; proton-treated stayed stable. Larger post-nadir TCR diversity loss correlated inversely with survival in deceased patients.

Using immunoSEQ multiplex PCR, the repertoire was profiled, and TCRdb retains in-frame clones only, with some absent. The sample records 150,000 to 200,000 clones, 75% to 90% being singletons. In the case of this clone: The antigen remains unidentified.

Germline V gives CDR1 SGHAT, CDR2 FQNNGV. V gave up 1 base and J gave up 5 bases; unmatched junction bases: 5. The CDR3 totals 15 residues. This specimen was peripheral blood, taken from a patient treated with photon-based radiotherapy. The TCR sequence derives from a man aged 45 to 65 with gastric cancer. This chain links TRBV11-2 with TRBJ2-5; 9 nucleotides match TRBD1. The CDR3 nucleotides read TGTGCCAGCAGCTTAGCGGGACAGGGATTGGAGACCCAGTACTTC. Protein: CASSLAGQGLETQYF.